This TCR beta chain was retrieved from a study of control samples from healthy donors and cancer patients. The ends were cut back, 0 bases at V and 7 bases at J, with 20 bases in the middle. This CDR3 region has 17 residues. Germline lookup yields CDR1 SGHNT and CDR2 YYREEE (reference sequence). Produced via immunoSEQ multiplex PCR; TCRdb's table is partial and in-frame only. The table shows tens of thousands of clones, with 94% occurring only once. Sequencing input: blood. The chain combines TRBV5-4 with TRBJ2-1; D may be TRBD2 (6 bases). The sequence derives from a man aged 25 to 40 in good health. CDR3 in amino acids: CASSLARGRTSSNEQFF. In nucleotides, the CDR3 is TGTGCCAGCAGCTTGGCACGTGGGAGGACTTCCTCGAATGAGCAGTTCTTC.